These 27 T cell receptor beta chains were all obtained from the same sample, sequenced in a study of shared clonotypes between healthy human individuals. Method: immunoSEQ multiplex PCR; TCRdb's copy keeps in-frame clones and lacks some. The sample holds approximately 470,000 clones; 65% to 85% are singletons and the top ten take 10% to 15%. Sample: PBMCs. Receptor source: a woman aged 40 to 50 in good health. Some clones in this sample may be carry-over from other donors' samples.

The chain couples TRBV19 to TRBJ2-1, with D perhaps TRBD2 (6 bases). V was shortened by 7 bases and J by 8 bases, with 18 bases between the two germline ends. The CDR3 has 14 amino acids. Germline CDR1 LNHDA, CDR2 SQIVND (reference sequence). CDR3 coding DNA: TGTGCCAGTACCGCGGAGACCGGGAGCGATGAGCAGTTCTTC. This sequence encodes CASTAETGSDEQFF.

The rearrangement uses TRBV6-5 and TRBJ2-1; 9 nucleotides line up with TRBD2. Germline V gene lookup returns CDR1 MNHEY and CDR2 SVGAGI. The CDR3 runs to 15 residues. The V gene end was trimmed by 8 bases and the J gene end by 3 bases; junction bases not matched to a gene: 8. The CDR3 loop is CASALTSGDYNEQFF. The CDR3 nucleotides are TGTGCCAGCGCCCTGACTAGCGGAGACTACAATGAGCAGTTCTTC.

The chain combines TRBV12-5 with TRBJ1-5, with a weak D call TRBD1 (6 bases). The CDR3 totals 13 residues. The V and J ends lost 9 bases and 5 bases respectively, with 14 bases between them. Per germline, CDR1 LGHNT and CDR2 FRNRAP. The CDR3 sequence: CARGGQLYQPQHF. For the CDR3, the DNA is TGTGCTAGGGGGGGGCAGCTCTATCAGCCCCAGCATTTT. Supplemented by reference TRBV12-5 and TRBJ1-5, the full variable domain reads DARVTQTPRHKVTEMGQEVTMRCQPILGHNTVFWYRQTMMQGLELLAYFRNRAPLDDSGMPKDRFSAEMPDATLATLKIQPSEPRDSAVYFCARGGQLYQPQHFGDGTRLSIL.

The CDR3: CASSSNTNTGELFF. The CDR3, as DNA: TGTGCCAGCAGTTCCAATACGAACACCGGGGAGCTGTTTTTT. This chain connects TRBV27 to TRBJ2-2, with unresolved D. Germline V gene lookup returns CDR1 MNHEY and CDR2 SMNVEV (reference sequence). The CDR3 loop spans 14 amino acids. The V gene lost 4 bases and the J gene lost 0 bases, with 6 bases spanning the gap.

In the case of this clone: A far larger clone is off by one base, so a read error is likely. The chain joins TRBV6-1 to TRBJ2-5, with 7 positions matching TRBD2. With V trimmed by 10 bases and J by 2 bases, 10 bases remained unmatched. This CDR3 region has 14 residues. Germline loops: CDR1 MNHNS, CDR2 SASEGT. The CDR3 DNA sequence: TGTGCCACCCTGGGGGGGGTCGTTCAAGAGACCCAGTACTTC. It specifies CATLGGVVQETQYF.

This chain links TRBV4-2 with TRBJ1-1, with D possibly being TRBD1 (6 bases). V was pared by 4 bases and J by 0 bases, with 12 bases between. This CDR3 contains 15 residues. In germline, CDR1 is LGHNA, CDR2 YNFKEQ. The CDR3 loop is CASSLMTGLNTEAFF. The CDR3 nucleotides read TGTGCCAGCAGCCTAATGACAGGATTGAACACTGAAGCTTTCTTT.

The chain is built from TRBV10-3 and TRBJ1-1; D unclear. The CDR3 consists of 12 residues. Trimming left V 5 bases short and J 8 bases short, with 12 bases between. Germline assignment: CDR1 ENHRY and CDR2 SYGVKD. CDR3: CAISQDPAEAFF. Here the CDR3 DNA reads TGTGCCATCAGTCAGGACCCAGCGGAAGCTTTCTTT.

The sample holds many counts of this clone. This rearrangement joins TRBV6-6 to TRBJ2-1, with 9 bases fitting TRBD2. CDR1 is MNHNY and CDR2 is SVGAGI in the germline V gene (reference sequence). This CDR3 is built from 14 residues. Trimming took 6 bases from V and 3 from J; bases not matched to a gene: 3. CDR3 nucleotide sequence: TGTGCCAGCAGCTTAGCGGGAGACTACAATGAGCAGTTCTTC. Its translation: CASSLAGDYNEQFF.

This clone was recorded once. J is TRBJ2-7 and V is TRBV6-5, with 10 positions matching TRBD2. The length of the CDR3 is 13 residues. J gave up 9 bases and V 6 bases, and 8 bases lay outside the gene matches. Per the germline V gene, CDR1 is MNHEY and CDR2 is SVGAGI. The CDR3 DNA is TGTGCCAGCAGGCGATCTAGCGGGAGCCCGCAGTACTTC. Protein: CASRRSSGSPQYF.

The genes are TRBV27 and TRBJ1-1; the D is unclear. Looked up from germline, CDR1 is MNHEY and CDR2 is SMNVEV (reference sequence). Deletions cut 6 bases from V and 10 bases from J, with 18 bases between. The CDR3 is 13 amino acids. The CDR3: CASSRGGGFGAFF. The CDR3 region has the DNA TGTGCCAGCAGCCGGGGTGGTGGGTTCGGAGCTTTCTTT.

A note on this clone: A single base is all that separates this from a far larger clone, so a read error is likely. At the DNA level, this CDR3 is encoded by other sequences in the same sample as well. The chain links TRBV30 to TRBJ2-6, with D tentatively TRBD1 (5 bases). Germline V gene sequence: CDR1 GTSNPN, CDR2 SVGIG (reference sequence). This CDR3 is 17 amino acids long. CDR3 amino acids: CAWSKRGLRSGANVLTF. For the CDR3, the DNA is TGTGCCTGGAGTAAAAGGGGTTTACGCTCTGGGGCCAACGTCCTTACTTTC.

This clone was seen more than once but under ten times. The rearrangement links TRBV25-1 to TRBJ2-7, with TRBD1 identical over 8 bases. The CDR3 runs 17 residues. Germline-derived CDR1 and CDR2 are MGHDK and SYGVNS. V was clipped by 1 base and J by 4 bases; unmatched bases: 12. CDR3 sequence: CASSELGVNRGSYEQYF. In DNA form, the CDR3 reads TGTGCCAGCAGTGAATTGGGGGTTAACAGGGGGTCGTACGAGCAGTACTTC.

This sequence joins TRBV11-2 and TRBJ1-2, with D possibly being TRBD1 (6 bases). There are 15 residues in the CDR3. Germline loops: CDR1 SGHAT, CDR2 FQNNGV. V was clipped by 1 base and J by 1 base, with 10 bases between them. CDR3: CASSLAWDNNYGYTF. The CDR3 region has the DNA TGTGCCAGCAGCTTAGCCTGGGACAATAACTATGGCTACACCTTC. Filled out from reference TRBV11-2 and TRBJ1-2, the complete variable domain reads EAGVAQSPRYKIIEKRQSVAFWCNPISGHATLYWYQQILGQGPKLLIQFQNNGVVDDSQLPKDRFSAERLKGVDSTLKIQPAKLEDSAVYLCASSLAWDNNYGYTFGSGTRLTVV.

Of note for this clone: Just one base apart from a much larger clone, this may be a read error. Distinct nucleotide sequences in the sample also encode this CDR3. The J gene is TRBJ2-3, the V gene TRBV15; TRBD2 agrees at 10 bases. CDR3 length: 15 residues. Germline CDR1 LNHNV, CDR2 YYDKDF (reference sequence). The CDR3 coding sequence is TGTGCAACCAGGCTACTAGCGGGGCCCACAGATACGCAGTATTTT. It specifies CATRLLAGPTDTQYF.

Details on this clone: A far bigger clonotype differs at one base, so this is likely a read error. V is TRBV30 and J is TRBJ2-7; 7 bases fit TRBD1. The germline CDR1 and CDR2 sequences are GTSNPN and SVGIG (reference sequence). The CDR3 contains 11 residues. This CDR3 is CTWSPMDRMYF. CDR3 nucleotides: TGTACCTGGAGCCCGATGGACAGGATGTACTTC.

J is TRBJ1-1 and V is TRBV19; 7 positions match TRBD1. Germline V gene data show CDR1 as LNHDA and CDR2 as SQIVND (reference sequence). The CDR3 spans 13 residues. V shed 5 bases, J shed 7 bases, and the junction held 7 bases outside the gene matches. The chain's CDR3 is CASSFNRDSEAFF. The DNA for the CDR3 is TGTGCCAGTAGTTTCAACCGGGACAGTGAAGCTTTCTTT. Full variable domain (rest looked up from reference TRBV19 and TRBJ1-1): DGGITQSPKYLFRKEGQNVTLSCEQNLNHDAMYWYRQDPGQGLRLIYYSQIVNDFQKGDIAEGYSVSREKKESFPLTVTSAQKNPTAFYLCASSFNRDSEAFFGQGTRLTVV.

This clone was seen more than once but under ten times. The chain couples TRBV6-4 to TRBJ2-3, with 7 bases matching TRBD2. CDR3 length: 16 residues. The ends lost 3 bases at V and 1 base at J; junction bases unmatched: 7. Looked up from germline, CDR1 is MRHNA and CDR2 is SNTAGT. Here the CDR3 DNA reads TGTGCCAGCAGTGAAAAAGGTACTAGCGGCACAGATACGCAGTATTTT. Translation: CASSEKGTSGTDTQYF.

Of note for this clone: It is likely a read error: a sequence one base away is far more abundant. The CDR3 spells CASRVRGECQPQHF. Written as DNA, the CDR3 is TGTGCCAGCAGAGTCAGGGGGGAATGTCAGCCCCAGCATTTT. The rearrangement uses TRBV27 and TRBJ1-5; 7 nucleotides align to TRBD1. Germline V CDR1 and CDR2: MNHEY, SMNVEV (reference sequence). The CDR3 has 14 residues. With 6 bases clipped from V and 6 bases from J, the junction kept 8 bases outside the gene matches.

The genes are TRBV11-2 and TRBJ1-5; 8 bases fit TRBD1. After removal of 5 bases from V and 3 bases from J, the junction contained 3 bases not matched to a gene. From germline, CDR1 is SGHAT and CDR2 FQNNGV. The CDR3 is 14 amino acids. Written as DNA, the CDR3 is TGTGCCAGCAGCCCGGACAGGGACAATCAGCCCCAGCATTTT. Protein sequence: CASSPDRDNQPQHF.

In the case of this clone: Other DNA sequences of this sample code for an identical CDR3. This chain connects TRBV5-1 to TRBJ1-3; maybe TRBD1 (6 bases). The CDR3 contains 14 residues. CDR1 SGHRS and CDR2 YFSETQ come from the germline V gene. Between the trimmed V and J ends, which lost 2 bases and 0 bases, there was a span of 6 bases. The CDR3 DNA sequence: TGCGCCAGCAGCTTACAGGGCTCTGGAAACACCATATATTTT. This encodes CASSLQGSGNTIYF.

This clone was counted between two and nine times. The chain recombines TRBV7-8 with TRBJ2-3, with a possible D match to TRBD1 (5 bases). V gave up 4 bases and J gave up 0 bases, with 14 bases separating them. This CDR3 is built from 16 residues. Germline V gives CDR1 SGHVS, CDR2 FQNEAQ. The CDR3 loop is CASSSWGLFSTDTQYF. The CDR3 region has the DNA TGTGCCAGCAGCTCCTGGGGCCTGTTTAGCACAGATACGCAGTATTTT.

The rearrangement joins TRBV9 to TRBJ2-5, with TRBD2 matching over 9 bases. Trimming took 0 bases from V and 4 from J; bases not matched to a gene: 10. In germline, CDR1 is SGDLS, CDR2 YYNGEE. This CDR3 has 17 residues. The CDR3 nucleotides read TGTGCCAGCAGCGTAGCTAGGGTAGCGGGAGCAGGAGAGACCCAGTACTTC. It is translated as CASSVARVAGAGETQYF.

The CDR3 coding sequence is TGTGCCAGCAGCGCCCGGGACAGGGGTTTAGAGACCCAGTACTTC. Protein: CASSARDRGLETQYF. The rearrangement links TRBV7-8 to TRBJ2-5; TRBD1 aligns across 10 bases. Unmatched junction bases numbered 7, after V lost 5 bases and J lost 4 bases. This CDR3 comprises 15 residues. Germline V gene data show CDR1 as SGHVS and CDR2 as FQNEAQ.

V gene TRBV11-2 combines with J gene TRBJ2-5, with D tentatively TRBD2 (6 bases). The CDR3 is 14 amino acids. V lost 2 bases to trimming and J lost 5 bases, with 12 bases between them. CDR1 and CDR2 (germline): SGHAT, FQNNGV. This CDR3 reads CASSLSAGRETQYF. The CDR3 nucleotides are TGTGCCAGCAGCTTAAGTGCGGGAAGGGAGACCCAGTACTTC.

This clone is a singleton in its sample. The chain recombines TRBV11-2 with TRBJ2-2; TRBD1 might be the D (6 bases). The V gene lost 3 bases and the J gene lost 1 base, with 12 bases spanning the gap. This CDR3 comprises 16 residues. CDR1 SGHAT and CDR2 FQNNGV come from the germline V gene. The CDR3 region is CASSFEGTMNTGELFF. Here the CDR3 DNA reads TGTGCCAGCAGCTTTGAGGGGACAATGAACACCGGGGAGCTGTTTTTT.

In regard to this clone: Sequence at one end of the junction differs from germline and may be a read error. The chain recombines TRBV7-7 with TRBJ2-2; 10 nucleotides line up with TRBD2. The CDR3 consists of 16 residues. Germline CDR1 SSHAT, CDR2 FNYEAQ (reference sequence). The CDR3 DNA reads as TGTGCTAGCAGCTTAGCTAGCGGGAGCCTCACCGGGGAGCTGTTTTTT. Translation: CASSLASGSLTGELFF.

On this clone: A read error is likely here: a far larger clone is one base away. The identical CDR3 is also encoded by other nucleotide sequences in the sample. The genes are TRBV6-6 and TRBJ1-1; no clear D. Germline loops: CDR1 MNHNY, CDR2 SVGAGI (reference sequence). The CDR3 runs to 15 residues. CDR3 loop: CASSYSDDRATEAFF. The CDR3 nucleotides read TGTGCCAGCAGTTACTCAGACGACCGAGCAACTGAGGCTTTCTTT.